This TCR beta chain stems from a study of beta chain features in type 1 diabetes. Study findings and constraints: All four CD4+ subsets from Type 1 diabetes patients carried moderately but significantly shorter TCRB CDR3s.

This clone was seen a handful of times. Its antigen is currently unknown. Sequencing targeted expressed TCRB transcripts, as all isolated RNA had been reverse transcribed. Repertoires were generated with immunoSEQ multiplex PCR, while TCRdb's copy carries only in-frame clones and drops some. The profile covers about 650,000 clones, with 9.5% to 15% appearing a single time and 0.095% to 0.15% taken by the ten largest. CDR3 length equals 15 residues. Germline V gene data show CDR1 as SGHTA and CDR2 as FQGNSA. V shed 3 bases and J 2 bases; nucleotides not matched to a gene: 2. The clonotype originates from a man aged 30-40 years with type 1 diabetes. This chain joins TRBV7-2 and TRBJ2-1, with 9 bases that match TRBD1. Source material: naive CD4+ T cells from blood. CDR3 DNA sequence: TGTGCCAGCAGCTTCGGGACAGGGCCCTACAATGAGCAGTTCTTC. Residues: CASSFGTGPYNEQFF.